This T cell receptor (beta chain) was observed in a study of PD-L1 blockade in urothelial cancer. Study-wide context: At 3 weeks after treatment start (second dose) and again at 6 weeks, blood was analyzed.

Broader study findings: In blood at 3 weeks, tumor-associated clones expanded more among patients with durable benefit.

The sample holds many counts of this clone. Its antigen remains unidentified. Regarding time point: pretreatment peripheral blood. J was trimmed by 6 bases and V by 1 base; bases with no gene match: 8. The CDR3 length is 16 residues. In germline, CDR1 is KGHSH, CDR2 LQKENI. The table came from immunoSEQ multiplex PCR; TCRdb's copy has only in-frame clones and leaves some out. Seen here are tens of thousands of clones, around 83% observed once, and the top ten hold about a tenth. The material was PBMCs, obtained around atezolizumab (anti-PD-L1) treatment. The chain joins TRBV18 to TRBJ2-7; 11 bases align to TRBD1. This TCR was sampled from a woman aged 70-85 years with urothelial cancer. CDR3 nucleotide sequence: TGTGCCAGCTCACCACGACCGGGACAGGGGGTAGCCGAGCAGTACTTC. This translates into CASSPRPGQGVAEQYF.